This T cell receptor beta chain originates from a study of glioma-infiltrating T cells (dated by TCRdb to about 2016). With regard to the full study: The study sequenced TCR alpha- and beta-chain repertoires from glioma tissue, from non-neoplastic brain tissue and from matched peripheral blood mononuclear cells. Three low-grade glioma patients, seven or eight primary glioblastoma patients, and three non-glioma patients who contributed non-neoplastic brain tissue made up the paired cohort. To measure divergence between tissue and blood T-cell populations, each tissue-infiltrating repertoire was compared with the peripheral blood repertoire of the same patient. What the study reported, not specific to this receptor: Small numbers underpinned the group comparisons: eight or nine glioblastoma patients, three low-grade glioma patients and three non-neoplastic patients. Tissue and blood shared very few CDR3 sequences, a result attributed to high CDR3 diversity and limited sampling. In non-neoplastic patients, VJ-independent divergence between tissue and blood fell below expectation, whereas in all gliomas, and especially in low-grade gliomas, the divergence rose above expectation.

With regard to this clonotype: Its antigen remains undetermined. It has no much larger one-base neighbor in the sample; base qualities were not kept.

The iRepertoire nested amplicon-rescue multiplex PCR (arm-PCR) platform was used to amplify TCR alpha and beta CDR3 regions from RNA. For one-step reverse transcription and amplification, roughly 100-450 ng of tissue mRNA or PBMC total RNA was used as input. After bead purification, a secondary multiplex PCR added Illumina adapters, and libraries were gel-purified between 200 and 400 bp. Internal 6-nucleotide barcodes were carried by the libraries and were used for demultiplexing. Sequencing of libraries was performed on an Illumina MiSeq with 2x220 or 2x250 nucleotide paired-end reads. In the source study's methods: FLASH 1.2.11 was used to merge paired reads, and BWA-MEM then aligned the reads to the GRCh37 human genome before TRA and TRB reads were extracted. For V and J assignment, an IMGT-derived reference of cassette sequences and CDR3 motifs that included pseudogenes was used. Three-frame translation of reads was performed, and productive CDR3s were defined as those with a C...FGXG motif and no stop codons. Clonotypes were defined as unique combinations of V-J cassette pair and CDR3 amino acid sequence. Reads were filtered by Hamming distance, thresholded by each sample's sequence error rate in mapped regions. TCRdb reanalyzed the raw reads on its own, using fastp at Q25 for trimming and MiXCR for clone calling, and kept in-frame beta chains. Rows are unified per CDR3 protein, each entry keeping the most common DNA and genes. These V and J calls derive from TCRdb rather than the authors' analysis. A total of about 94,000 distinct CDR3 sequences appear in this sample, under 30% of them only once. The ten most abundant clones make up about 6.6% of the sample.

The germline V gene encodes CDR1 MNHNS and CDR2 SASEGT. Relative to germline, V is missing 4 bases and J is missing 5 bases, with 11 bases of the junction outside any gene match. The cysteine opens and the phenylalanine closes a CDR3 of 16 amino acids. Kept here is only the CDR3 DNA, which spans 48 bases and is read in frame from base 1. Recombination linked TRBV6-1 to TRBJ1-1; TRBD1 lines up with 9 middle nucleotides. The source material was glioma tissue, nonneoplastic brain tissue, or PBMCs (not recorded which). The sequence was obtained from a human donor with low-grade glioma or glioblastoma, undergoing nonglioma brain surgery, or in good health (not recorded which). CDR3 reads: CASSAGTGHRGTEAFF. The sequenced DNA: TGTGCCAGCAGTGCAGGGACAGGGCATCGGGGGACTGAAGCTTTCTTT.